Shown below are 21 T cell receptor beta chains from a single sample sequenced in a study of CD8+ T cells in alopecia areata. Treatment denoted: oral pan-JAK inhibitor, 5-10 mg twice daily. Once RNA had been extracted, it was reverse transcribed into cDNA to act as the sequencing template. Assay used: immunoSEQ multiplex PCR; TCRdb lists only in-frame clones, some missing. The sample has nearly 110,000 clones; roughly 89% are singletons. The sequencing used CD8+ T cells sorted from blood, collected at week 24, from a patient treated with tofacitinib. These receptors were taken from a human donor with alopecia areata.

The chain joins TRBV23-1 to TRBJ2-6, with D perhaps assigned TRBD1 or TRBD2 (5 bases each). TRBV23-1 falls under the ORF class, with uncertain function. CDR3 length: 14 residues. Trimming shortened V by 10 bases and J by 0 bases, and 10 bases separated the two germline ends. This CDR3 reads CAIGAYSGANVLTF. For the CDR3, the DNA is TGCGCCATCGGGGCCTACTCTGGGGCCAACGTCCTGACTTTC.

The V gene is TRBV2, the J gene TRBJ2-5; 7 bases are a match to TRBD2. V gave up 2 bases and J gave up 5 bases; unmatched junction bases: 8. Germline loops: CDR1 SNHLY, CDR2 FYNNEI. The CDR3 runs 15 residues. CDR3 in DNA: TGTGCCAGCAGTGAATATGTGGGGGGGATGGAGACCCAGTACTTC. It encodes CASSEYVGGMETQYF. Full variable domain (outside the CDR3, taken from reference TRBV2 and TRBJ2-5): EPEVTQTPSHQVTQMGQEVILRCVPISNHLYFYWYRQILGQKVEFLVSFYNNEISEKSEIFDDQFSVERPDGSNFTLKIRSTKLEDSAMYFCASSEYVGGMETQYFGPGTRLLVL.

This sequence joins TRBV7-2 and TRBJ1-2, with D maybe TRBD1 (6 bases). Germline CDR1 and CDR2: SGHTA and FQGNSA. Trimming took 2 bases from V and 1 from J, leaving 8 bases between them. The CDR3 length is 14 residues. CDR3 sequence (DNA): TGTGCCAGCAGCTTACAGGGGCTTAACTATGGCTACACCTTC. It translates to CASSLQGLNYGYTF.

The chain joins TRBV6-5 to TRBJ2-3, with D perhaps TRBD2 (5 bases). V was clipped by 8 bases and J by 0 bases, with 9 bases between them. The CDR3 extends over 13 amino acids. Germline V gene lookup returns CDR1 MNHEY and CDR2 SVGAGI. CDR3 amino acids: CASDYTSTDTQYF. The CDR3 bases are TGTGCCAGCGACTATACTAGCACAGATACGCAGTATTTT.

The chain combines TRBV4-1 with TRBJ2-3, with 7 bases aligning to TRBD2. The CDR3 consists of 16 residues. With V trimmed by 1 base and J by 2 bases, 6 bases remained unmatched. Germline-derived CDR1 and CDR2 are MGHRA and YSYEKL. The CDR3 is CASSQASGGVTDTQYF. The CDR3 coding sequence is TGCGCCAGCAGCCAAGCTTCGGGGGGAGTCACAGATACGCAGTATTTT.

This chain links TRBV15 with TRBJ1-1; D is uncertain. The germline V gene has CDR1 LNHNV and CDR2 YYDKDF (reference sequence). Trimming pared 4 bases from V and 0 bases from J, leaving 3 bases between. The CDR3 sequence is 12 residues long. The CDR3 DNA is TGTGCCACCAGCAACTTGAACACTGAAGCTTTCTTT. Translating gives CATSNLNTEAFF.

V usage is TRBV4-3 and J usage is TRBJ1-1, with D possibly TRBD1 on 5 matching bases. The V and J ends lost 0 bases and 6 bases respectively, with 17 bases between them. Germline loops: CDR1 LGHNA, CDR2 YSLEER. The CDR3 consists of 16 residues. The CDR3 coding sequence is TGCGCCAGCAGCCAAGATACGGGGGAAGGAACCGCTGAAGCTTTCTTT. Translation: CASSQDTGEGTAEAFF.

The CDR3 DNA sequence: TGTGCCAGCAGCATCCCGGAGGGGCCAAACATTCAGTACTTC. Translation: CASSIPEGPNIQYF. V and J are TRBV5-6 and TRBJ2-4, with a possible D match to TRBD2 (6 bases). The V end was cut by 4 bases, the J end by 6 bases, with 14 bases between. Germline loops: CDR1 SGHDT, CDR2 YYEEEE. This CDR3 comprises 14 residues.

The chain carries TRBV19 and TRBJ2-3, with D possibly called TRBD1 or TRBD2 (7 bases each). Trimming shortened V by 3 bases and J by 6 bases, and 16 bases separated the two germline ends. Germline V CDR1 and CDR2: LNHDA, SQIVND (reference sequence). The CDR3 is made up of 15 amino acids. The CDR3 here is CASSMGPGGGDTQYF. The CDR3 DNA sequence: TGTGCCAGTAGTATGGGGCCAGGGGGAGGGGATACGCAGTATTTT.

The CDR3: CASSLREDEQFF. The CDR3 DNA reads TGTGCCAGCAGCCTGAGGGAGGATGAGCAGTTCTTC. The J gene is TRBJ2-1, the V gene TRBV9; D is perhaps TRBD2 (6 bases). Trimming stripped 4 bases from V and 8 bases from J, with 10 bases between. CDR3 length equals 12 residues. Germline V gene data show CDR1 as SGDLS and CDR2 as YYNGEE. Using reference TRBV9 and TRBJ2-1 for the parts outside the CDR3, the full variable domain is DSGVTQTPKHLITATGQRVTLRCSPRSGDLSVYWYQQSLDQGLQFLIQYYNGEERAKGNILERFSAQQFPDLHSELNLSSLELGDSALYFCASSLREDEQFFGPGTRLTVL.

The rearrangement uses TRBV5-1 and TRBJ2-7, with 9 positions matching TRBD1. Germline values: CDR1 SGHRS, CDR2 YFSETQ. J lost 3 bases, V lost 3 bases, and 4 bases had no gene match. The CDR3 is 14 amino acids. For the CDR3, the DNA is TGCGCCAGCAGCTCGGGACAGGGCGACTACGAGCAGTACTTC. It specifies CASSSGQGDYEQYF.

CDR3 sequence (DNA): TGTGCCAGCAGCTTGGAGGGCAGACTTCTCTCCTACGAGCAGTACTTC. Amino acids: CASSLEGRLLSYEQYF. The chain recombines TRBV5-6 with TRBJ2-7; D uncertain. CDR1 and CDR2 from the germline V gene are SGHDT and YYEEEE. Trimming took 0 bases from V and 0 from J, leaving 13 bases between them. CDR3 length equals 16 residues.

This clone showed up just a few times. The chain couples TRBV6-5 to TRBJ2-3, with a possible D match to TRBD2 (5 bases). This CDR3 spans 12 amino acids. Germline V gene sequence: CDR1 MNHEY, CDR2 SVGAGI. V shed 6 bases and J shed 6 bases, with 10 bases lying between them. The CDR3 DNA follows: TGTGCCAGCAGCCTACCGGGGGATACGCAGTATTTT. Translation gives CASSLPGDTQYF.

V gene TRBV4-1 combines with J gene TRBJ2-7; D unresolved. The CDR3 runs to 17 residues. Trimming cost V 1 base and J 2 bases, with 18 bases left between them. Germline loops: CDR1 MGHRA, CDR2 YSYEKL. The CDR3 loop is CASSQVARADPPYEQYF. DNA for the CDR3: TGCGCCAGCAGCCAAGTGGCCCGGGCAGATCCTCCCTACGAGCAGTACTTC.

The chain links TRBV7-9 to TRBJ1-6, with D possibly TRBD1 on 6 matching bases. Between the trimmed V and J ends, which lost 5 bases and 0 bases, there was a span of 14 bases. In germline, CDR1 is SEHNR, CDR2 FQNEAQ (reference sequence). The CDR3 covers 17 residues. The CDR3 sequence: CASSPSTGSSYNSPLHF. In DNA form, the CDR3 reads TGTGCCAGCAGCCCTTCGACAGGCAGCTCCTATAATTCACCCCTCCACTTT.

This chain joins TRBV6-1 and TRBJ2-2, with 11 nucleotides matching TRBD1. Germline lookup yields CDR1 MNHNS and CDR2 SASEGT. The CDR3 runs 15 residues. V lost 5 bases to trimming and J lost 6 bases; unmatched junction nucleotides: 5. Here the CDR3 reads CASSPLDRGPGELFF. CDR3 nucleotide sequence: TGTGCCAGCAGTCCTCTGGACAGGGGGCCCGGGGAGCTGTTTTTT.

This rearrangement joins TRBV4-3 to TRBJ1-2; TRBD1 agrees at 9 bases. The germline CDR1 and CDR2 sequences are LGHNA and YSLEER. The length of the CDR3 is 19 residues. With V trimmed by 3 bases and J by 4 bases, 18 bases remained unmatched. In DNA form, the CDR3 reads TGCGCCAGCAGCCACCAAAGACAGGGGGTCATCCCATTCGGCTATGGCTACACCTTC. The encoded protein is CASSHQRQGVIPFGYGYTF.

The rearrangement uses TRBV19 and TRBJ2-7; D is unclear. V lost 5 bases and J 2 bases, leaving 16 bases between the germline ends. The CDR3 runs 15 residues. Germline V CDR1 and CDR2: LNHDA, SQIVND (reference sequence). For the CDR3, the DNA is TGTGCCAGTAGTGCCACAGTGTTCGGAGCCTACGAGCAGTACTTC. It is translated as CASSATVFGAYEQYF. Drawing the rest from reference TRBV19 and TRBJ2-7, the complete variable domain is DGGITQSPKYLFRKEGQNVTLSCEQNLNHDAMYWYRQDPGQGLRLIYYSQIVNDFQKGDIAEGYSVSREKKESFPLTVTSAQKNPTAFYLCASSATVFGAYEQYFGPGTRLTVT.

This rearrangement joins TRBV30 to TRBJ2-1; maybe TRBD2 (5 bases). Germline V gives CDR1 GTSNPN, CDR2 SVGIG (reference sequence). The length of the CDR3 is 11 residues. The V end lost 0 bases, the J end lost 9 bases, and 6 bases lay between the germline ends. The CDR3 DNA reads TGTGCCTGGAGTGTAGGGAGTGAGCAGTTCTTC. Translating gives CAWSVGSEQFF.

The rearrangement uses TRBV6-5 and TRBJ2-1; 7 bases match TRBD1. Germline values: CDR1 MNHEY, CDR2 SVGAGI. V was clipped by 1 base and J by 9 bases; unmatched bases: 0. The CDR3 contains 12 residues. The CDR3 DNA is TGTGCCAGCAGTTACTACAGGGGTGAGCAGTTCTTC. Translation: CASSYYRGEQFF.

The rearrangement links TRBV9 to TRBJ2-1; D is ambiguous. Between the trimmed V and J ends, which lost 3 bases and 8 bases, there was a span of 9 bases. The germline V gene has CDR1 SGDLS and CDR2 YYNGEE. The CDR3 has 12 amino acids. The DNA for the CDR3 is TGTGCCAGCAGCGGGGCCAAGGATGAGCAGTTCTTC. Translation gives CASSGAKDEQFF.